The 18 T cell receptor beta chains reported below all come from one sample, sequenced in a study of T cell responses to AZD1222 COVID-19 vaccine. Produced via immunoSEQ multiplex PCR; TCRdb's table is partial and in-frame only. This sample has almost 55,000 clones, with around 84% found just once. Material: peripheral blood, obtained on day 0 of AZD1222 vaccination. These receptors were taken from an adult in good health.

This clone occurred once. CDR3 DNA sequence: TGCGCCAGCAGCCATGAATTGGACAGGGCCGGTCAGCCCCAGCATTTT. It is translated as CASSHELDRAGQPQHF. The V and J genes are TRBV4-1 and TRBJ1-5, with TRBD1 matching 8 bases. The CDR3 consists of 16 residues. Germline CDR1 and CDR2: MGHRA and YSYEKL. The V gene end was trimmed by 3 bases and the J gene end by 6 bases; junction bases not matched to a gene: 10.

This sequence joins TRBV7-2 and TRBJ1-5; D is ambiguous. This CDR3 is 17 amino acids long. V lost 4 bases, J lost 0 bases, and 16 bases lay in between. CDR1 is SGHTA and CDR2 is FQGNSA in the germline V gene. CDR3 in amino acids: CASSSLGGGNSNQPQHF. CDR3 coding DNA: TGTGCCAGCAGCTCACTCGGAGGAGGGAATAGCAATCAGCCCCAGCATTTT.

The chain carries TRBV2 and TRBJ1-2; D call uncertain. Deletions cut 4 bases from V and 13 bases from J, with 19 bases between. The CDR3 sequence is 13 residues long. Germline V gives CDR1 SNHLY, CDR2 FYNNEI. CDR3 DNA: TGTGCCAGCAGTGTTCCCCCTACCCCGGGGTGCACCTTC. Its translation: CASSVPPTPGCTF.

The genes are TRBV9 and TRBJ2-3; a weak D match, TRBD2 (7 bases). This CDR3 has 15 residues. V lost 6 bases and J 3 bases, leaving 17 bases between the germline ends. Germline CDR1 and CDR2: SGDLS and YYNGEE. The CDR3 is CASNKEGGGTDTQYF. The CDR3 bases are TGTGCCAGCAACAAGGAGGGAGGGGGGACAGATACGCAGTATTTT.

The chain joins TRBV5-8 to TRBJ1-1, with D maybe TRBD1 (5 bases). The V gene lost 8 bases and the J gene lost 7 bases, with 12 bases spanning the gap. The CDR3 spans 11 residues. Germline V lookup: CDR1 SGHTS, CDR2 YDEGEE. The CDR3 here is CASRERGEAFF. In DNA, the CDR3 is TGTGCCAGTCGAGAGAGGGGTGAAGCTTTCTTT.

The chain recombines TRBV2 with TRBJ2-7; 9 bases fit TRBD1. The CDR3 consists of 15 residues. V lost 4 bases to trimming and J lost 6 bases; unmatched junction nucleotides: 10. The V gene's germline CDR1 is SNHLY and CDR2 FYNNEI. As DNA, the CDR3 is TGTGCCAGCAGTGGGGGACAGGGAATCCTCGGCGAGCAGTACTTC. It is translated as CASSGGQGILGEQYF. The full variable domain, its missing parts supplied by reference TRBV2 and TRBJ2-7, is EPEVTQTPSHQVTQMGQEVILRCVPISNHLYFYWYRQILGQKVEFLVSFYNNEISEKSEIFDDQFSVERPDGSNFTLKIRSTKLEDSAMYFCASSGGQGILGEQYFGPGTRLTVT.

The chain recombines TRBV5-1 with TRBJ1-2; 7 nucleotides match TRBD1. Trimming cost V 4 bases and J 2 bases; bases outside gene matches: 5. The CDR3 sequence is 14 residues long. CDR1 is SGHRS, CDR2 YFSETQ, per germline. The DNA of the CDR3 is TGCGCCAGCAGCATCAGGACAGGAAACTATGGCTACACCTTC. It is translated as CASSIRTGNYGYTF.

This CDR3 is CASNLGGALATEAFF. DNA of the CDR3: TGTGCCAGCAATCTCGGGGGGGCGTTGGCCACTGAAGCTTTCTTT. The gene calls are TRBV6-5 and TRBJ1-1; weak D call: TRBD1 (6 bases). In germline, CDR1 is MNHEY, CDR2 SVGAGI. V gave up 7 bases and J gave up 4 bases, with 19 bases separating them. The CDR3 has 15 amino acids.

This chain connects TRBV5-1 to TRBJ1-3; D is possibly TRBD1 (5 bases). This CDR3 has 15 residues. The germline V gene encodes CDR1 SGHRS and CDR2 YFSETQ. V dropped 0 bases and J dropped 1 base, with 8 bases sitting between them. The CDR3: CASSLGGASGNTIYF. In DNA form, the CDR3 reads TGCGCCAGCAGCTTGGGAGGGGCGTCTGGAAACACCATATATTTT.

The chain joins TRBV18 to TRBJ2-1; tentatively, D is TRBD1 or TRBD2 (5 bases each). Germline V CDR1 and CDR2: KGHSH, LQKENI. The CDR3 extends over 17 amino acids. Trimming took 3 bases from V and 3 from J, leaving 18 bases between them. The CDR3 DNA follows: TGTGCCAGCTCACCTGCCGCGAGGGGCGGGTACTACAATGAGCAGTTCTTC. Translated, it gives CASSPAARGGYYNEQFF.

This sequence joins TRBV30 and TRBJ1-4; possible D gene TRBD1, 6 bases. Germline V gene sequence: CDR1 GTSNPN, CDR2 SVGIG (reference sequence). CDR3 size: 13 residues. V was trimmed by 7 bases and J by 7 bases, leaving 16 bases between them. CDR3 DNA: TGTGCCTACGAACAGGGACAAATTGAAAAACTGTTTTTT. This translates into CAYEQGQIEKLFF.

There are a few counts of this clone. V and J are TRBV27 and TRBJ1-4; a weak D match, TRBD1 (6 bases). CDR1 and CDR2 (germline): MNHEY, SMNVEV (reference sequence). The CDR3 extends over 13 amino acids. V lost 6 bases and J 7 bases, leaving 12 bases between the germline ends. CDR3: CASSRTEGEKLFF. CDR3 sequence (DNA): TGTGCCAGCAGCCGGACAGAGGGTGAAAAACTGTTTTTT.

V gene TRBV3-1 (or the pseudogene TRBV3-2) combines with J gene TRBJ2-7; unclear D gene. Germline CDR1 LGHDT, CDR2 YNNKEL (reference sequence). The CDR3 extends over 14 amino acids. The germline V and J ends were trimmed by 0 bases and 5 bases, with 11 bases remaining between them. CDR3 nucleotide sequence: TGTGCCAGCAGCCAAGATCCCGGCCCGGACGAGCAGTACTTC. Encoded protein: CASSQDPGPDEQYF.

V is TRBV6-5 and J is TRBJ1-2, with D tentatively TRBD1 (5 bases). V lost 2 bases to trimming and J lost 3 bases, with 10 bases between them. Germline V gives CDR1 MNHEY, CDR2 SVGAGI. CDR3 length: 14 amino acids. CDR3 loop: CASSYQGEYYGYTF. As DNA, the CDR3 is TGTGCCAGCAGTTACCAAGGGGAGTACTATGGCTACACCTTC.

The genes are TRBV27 and TRBJ2-1, with 9 bases that match TRBD1. Germline CDR1 and CDR2: MNHEY and SMNVEV (reference sequence). CDR3 size: 16 residues. With V trimmed by 4 bases and J by 1 base, 5 bases remained unmatched. The CDR3 bases are TGTGCCAGCAGTTCCCAACAGGGGGCATCCTACAATGAGCAGTTCTTC. Its protein is CASSSQQGASYNEQFF.

This chain's CDR3 is CASSRDSHNEQFF. CDR3 nucleotides: TGCGCCAGCAGCCGGGACAGTCACAATGAGCAGTTCTTC. The chain is built from TRBV5-1 and TRBJ2-1, with 7 nucleotides matching TRBD1. This CDR3 has 13 amino acids. The germline V gene encodes CDR1 SGHRS and CDR2 YFSETQ. J gave up 5 bases and V 4 bases, and 3 bases lay outside the gene matches.

V usage is TRBV21-1 and J usage is TRBJ1-6. TRBV21-1 is tagged as a pseudogene. The CDR3 is made up of 14 amino acids. The CDR3 coding sequence is TGTGCCAGCAGAAATATTTGGTATAATTCACCCCTCCACTTT. Residues: CASRNIWYNSPLHF.

The rearrangement uses TRBV6-2 or TRBV6-3 and TRBJ1-2, with TRBD1 identical over 9 bases. This CDR3 region has 14 residues. V dropped 6 bases and J dropped 4; count of bases not matched to a gene: 6. The germline CDR1 and CDR2 sequences are MNHEY and SVGEGT. CDR3 protein: CASSRGQGVYGYTF. The CDR3 region has the DNA TGTGCCAGCAGCAGGGGACAGGGCGTCTATGGCTACACCTTC.